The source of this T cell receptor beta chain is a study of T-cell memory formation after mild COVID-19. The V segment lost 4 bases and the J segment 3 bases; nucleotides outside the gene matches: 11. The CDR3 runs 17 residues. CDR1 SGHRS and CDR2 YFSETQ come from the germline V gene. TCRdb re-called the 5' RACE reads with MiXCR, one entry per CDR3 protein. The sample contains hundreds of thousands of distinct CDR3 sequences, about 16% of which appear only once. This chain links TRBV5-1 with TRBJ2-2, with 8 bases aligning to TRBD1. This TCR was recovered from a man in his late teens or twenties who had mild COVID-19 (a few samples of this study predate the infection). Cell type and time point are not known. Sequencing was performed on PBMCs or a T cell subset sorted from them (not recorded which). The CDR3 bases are TGCGCCAGCAGCCGGGAGCTCTTGACAGGGGACACCGGGGAGCTGTTTTTT. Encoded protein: CASSRELLTGDTGELFF. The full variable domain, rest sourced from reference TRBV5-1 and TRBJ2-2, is KAGVTQTPRYLIKTRGQQVTLSCSPISGHRSVSWYQQTPGQGLQFLFEYFSETQRNKGNFPGRFSGRQFSNSRSEMNVSTLELGDSALYLCASSRELLTGDTGELFFGEGSRLTVL.